The 32 T cell receptor beta chains below were found in one sample sequenced in a study of blood T cell repertoires in COVID-19. Sequencing was performed with immunoSEQ multiplex PCR; in TCRdb, only in-frame clones are kept and a portion is missing. The sample has roughly 220,000 clones; approximately 80% are singletons. The sample was peripheral blood. The receptors derive from a man aged 25-40 years with active or convalescent COVID-19.

The genes are TRBV30 and TRBJ2-2; D possibly corresponds to TRBD1 (5 bases). This CDR3 has 11 residues. Per the germline V gene, CDR1 is GTSNPN and CDR2 is SVGIG (reference sequence). V lost 6 bases to trimming and J lost 10 bases, with 12 bases between them. The CDR3 DNA sequence: TGTGCCTGCCAGGGTGGGGAGGAGCTGTTTTTT. It is translated as CACQGGEELFF.

The V call is TRBV28, the J call TRBJ1-6, with 8 bases fitting TRBD1. Germline assignment: CDR1 MDHEN and CDR2 SYDVKM. The ends lost 3 bases at V and 7 bases at J; junction bases unmatched: 2. The CDR3 covers 14 residues. In DNA, the CDR3 is TGTGCCAGCAGTTTTTACAGGGGGAATTCACCCCTCCACTTT. Encoded protein: CASSFYRGNSPLHF.

The chain links TRBV18 to TRBJ1-1, with 8 bases matching TRBD1. The J segment lost 0 bases and the V segment lost 1 base, leaving 4 bases of the junction unmatched. The germline gives CDR1 KGHSH, CDR2 LQKENI. The CDR3 runs 16 residues. CDR3: CASSPRGTGMNTEAFF. The CDR3 nucleotides read TGTGCCAGCTCACCACGCGGGACAGGCATGAACACTGAAGCTTTCTTT.

The J gene is TRBJ2-3, the V gene TRBV6-5, with 8 bases lining up with TRBD2. The germline gives CDR1 MNHEY, CDR2 SVGAGI. The CDR3 sequence is 14 residues long. Trimming removed 6 bases from V and 5 bases from J; junction bases left unmatched: 7. The CDR3, as DNA: TGTGCCAGCAGCAGAAACCGGGGGGGAGATACGCAGTATTTT. This encodes CASSRNRGGDTQYF.

This clone has a single count. J is TRBJ2-4 and V is TRBV4-1; 7 positions match TRBD2. Germline values: CDR1 MGHRA, CDR2 YSYEKL. J was trimmed by 8 bases and V by 0 bases; bases with no gene match: 1. The CDR3 covers 13 residues. As DNA, the CDR3 is TGCGCCAGCAGCCAAGAGACTAGCTACATTCAGTACTTC. It specifies CASSQETSYIQYF.

The V call is TRBV5-1, the J call TRBJ1-2, with a weak D call TRBD1 (5 bases). Trimming cost V 2 bases and J 6 bases, with 17 bases left between them. The CDR3 sequence is 15 residues long. Germline V CDR1 and CDR2: SGHRS, YFSETQ. The CDR3 region is CASSFGTSKADGYTF. CDR3 nucleotide sequence: TGCGCCAGCAGCTTCGGGACTTCCAAGGCAGATGGCTACACCTTC. Together with reference TRBV5-1 and TRBJ1-2, the CDR3 gives the full variable domain: KAGVTQTPRYLIKTRGQQVTLSCSPISGHRSVSWYQQTPGQGLQFLFEYFSETQRNKGNFPGRFSGRQFSNSRSEMNVSTLELGDSALYLCASSFGTSKADGYTFGSGTRLTVV.

CDR3 protein: CASSPYSGTQYF. CDR3 DNA sequence: TGTGCCAGCAGCCCCTATAGCGGGACCCAGTACTTC. The chain employs TRBV3-1 (or the pseudogene TRBV3-2) and TRBJ2-5; maybe TRBD2 (6 bases). The CDR3 covers 12 residues. Germline V gene lookup returns CDR1 LGHDT and CDR2 YNNKEL (reference sequence). Between the trimmed V and J ends, which lost 4 bases and 7 bases, there was a span of 10 bases.

This clone is a singleton in its sample. Other DNA sequences in the sample encode the same CDR3. The chain carries TRBV6-5 and TRBJ2-1; 7 nucleotides match TRBD1. The V gene's germline CDR1 is MNHEY and CDR2 SVGAGI. The CDR3 extends over 13 amino acids. V gave up 3 bases and J gave up 7 bases; unmatched junction bases: 3. As DNA, the CDR3 is TGTGCCAGCAGTTATAGGGGGCGGAATGAGCAGTTCTTC. Residues: CASSYRGRNEQFF.

V and J are TRBV7-2 and TRBJ2-5; possibly TRBD1 for D (7 bases). The CDR3 runs to 14 residues. Germline loops: CDR1 SGHTA, CDR2 FQGNSA. V was pared by 5 bases and J by 1 base, with 11 bases between. In DNA, the CDR3 is TGTGCCAGCAGCCGCGGGACAGTCCAAGAGACCCAGTACTTC. It specifies CASSRGTVQETQYF.

As DNA, the CDR3 is TGCGCCAGCAGCCTCATAAACGGGGATGAGCAGTTCTTC. Its protein product is CASSLINGDEQFF. The V and J genes are TRBV5-1 and TRBJ2-1, with D possibly matching TRBD2 (5 bases). Trimming removed 4 bases from V and 8 bases from J, with 13 bases in between. The germline CDR1 and CDR2 sequences are SGHRS and YFSETQ. This CDR3 is built from 13 residues.

This clone was observed a few times. The chain joins TRBV28 to TRBJ1-4; D is possibly TRBD1 (6 bases). Germline V gene sequence: CDR1 MDHEN, CDR2 SYDVKM. The CDR3 spans 16 residues. V lost 3 bases and J lost 8, with 19 bases in between. CDR3 sequence reads: CASSFPHREGKEKLFF. CDR3 in DNA: TGTGCCAGCAGTTTCCCGCACAGGGAAGGGAAGGAAAAACTGTTTTTT.

V and J are TRBV10-3 and TRBJ2-7; D might be TRBD2 (5 bases). CDR3 length: 15 residues. Trimming removed 9 bases at V and 6 bases at J, with 24 bases between. Germline values: CDR1 ENHRY, CDR2 SYGVKD. The CDR3 region has the DNA TGTGCCATTTCGCCGGGCGGACCCCAAAGCGGCGAGCAGTACTTC. This sequence encodes CAISPGGPQSGEQYF.

The chain uses TRBV12-3 or TRBV12-4 and TRBJ1-6; D gene unclear. Trimming took off 3 bases at V and 11 bases at J, with 8 bases between the two ends. There are 12 residues in the CDR3. The CDR3 reads CASSFSEAPLHF. The CDR3 nucleotides read TGTGCCAGCAGTTTTTCCGAGGCACCCCTCCACTTT.

The chain has TRBV19 and TRBJ2-1; D is possibly TRBD1 or TRBD2 (6 bases each). Germline CDR1 is LNHDA and CDR2 is SQIVND (reference sequence). The CDR3 loop spans 15 amino acids. Trimming cost V 5 bases and J 6 bases, with 17 bases left between them. The CDR3 nucleotides read TGTGCCAGTAGTGTAGGACAGACTAGAGGCAATGAGCAGTTCTTC. It translates to CASSVGQTRGNEQFF.

This clone was recorded only once. This sequence joins TRBV5-6 and TRBJ2-3; D is unresolved. V lost 1 base to trimming and J lost 5 bases, with 14 bases between them. The CDR3 consists of 15 residues. The germline V gene encodes CDR1 SGHDT and CDR2 YYEEEE. The CDR3 nucleotides read TGTGCCAGCAGCTTGTTCGATAGAGTAAAAGATACGCAGTATTTT. Translated: CASSLFDRVKDTQYF.

The chain employs TRBV18 and TRBJ1-4; 7 bases are a match to TRBD1. This CDR3 region has 17 residues. Germline V gene lookup returns CDR1 KGHSH and CDR2 LQKENI. V shed 2 bases and J 7 bases; nucleotides not matched to a gene: 13. Here the CDR3 DNA reads TGTGCCAGCTCACCAAGAGGAGTTAATGGACAGGTTGAAAAACTGTTTTTT. Translated: CASSPRGVNGQVEKLFF.

The chain couples TRBV18 to TRBJ1-3; 9 bases line up with TRBD1. Germline loops: CDR1 KGHSH, CDR2 LQKENI. This CDR3 comprises 15 residues. Unmatched junction bases numbered 3, after V lost 5 bases and J lost 1 base. The CDR3 bases are TGTGCCAGCTCAAGGGACAGGGCTTCTGGAAACACCATATATTTT. Encoded protein: CASSRDRASGNTIYF.

The chain couples TRBV30 to TRBJ2-7, with 7 bases that match TRBD1. Germline V gene sequence: CDR1 GTSNPN, CDR2 SVGIG (reference sequence). Trimming took 4 bases from V and 5 from J; bases not matched to a gene: 11. This CDR3 contains 14 residues. This CDR3 reads CAWNLDRAQNEQYF. The DNA for the CDR3 is TGTGCCTGGAATCTCGACAGGGCCCAAAACGAGCAGTACTTC.

This clone showed up just a few times. CDR3 bases: TGCAGCGTTGACGTGGGACTAGCGGGGGGCGGAGAGCAGTACTTC. Protein product: CSVDVGLAGGGEQYF. The chain combines TRBV29-1 with TRBJ2-7, with 15 bases fitting TRBD2. Trimming removed 3 bases from V and 7 bases from J; junction bases left unmatched: 7. The CDR3 length is 15 residues. The germline CDR1 and CDR2 sequences are SQVTM and ANQGSEA.

The V gene is TRBV2, the J gene TRBJ2-2; D is possibly TRBD2 (6 bases). Germline values: CDR1 SNHLY, CDR2 FYNNEI. This CDR3 region has 14 residues. V was pared by 7 bases and J by 1 base, with 10 bases between. This CDR3 is CASIKGGNTGELFF. The DNA of the CDR3 is TGTGCCAGCATTAAGGGAGGGAACACCGGGGAGCTGTTTTTT.

The chain carries TRBV21-1 and TRBJ1-5; the table's D gene call, TRBD1, was not cross checked with the DNA. TRBV21-1 is a listed pseudogene. The CDR3 is made up of 20 amino acids. For the CDR3, the DNA is TGTGCCAGCAGCTTTCCCCGTCCGGGACAGGGGACCTATAGCAATCAGCCCCAGCATTTT. Protein product: CASSFPRPGQGTYSNQPQHF.

The table lists this clone with a count of one. The chain couples TRBV2 to TRBJ1-1; D is ambiguous. Per the germline V gene, CDR1 is SNHLY and CDR2 is FYNNEI. The CDR3 covers 14 residues. V was trimmed by 4 bases and J by 1 base, leaving 10 bases between them. CDR3 sequence (DNA): TGTGCCAGCAGTGTACAGACCTCGAACACTGAAGCTTTCTTT. It encodes CASSVQTSNTEAFF.

The chain carries TRBV6-6 and TRBJ2-7, with D tentatively TRBD2 (5 bases). This CDR3 contains 14 residues. Per the germline V gene, CDR1 is MNHNY and CDR2 is SVGAGI (reference sequence). The V gene lost 1 base and the J gene lost 4 bases, with 11 bases spanning the gap. CDR3 bases: TGTGCCAGCAGTTACTTCGGGGAATTTTACGAGCAGTACTTC. As protein: CASSYFGEFYEQYF.

This clone was seen only once. This rearrangement joins TRBV4-3 to TRBJ1-2, with a tentative D call TRBD1 (6 bases). The CDR3 extends over 15 amino acids. The V gene lost 4 bases and the J gene lost 4 bases, with 16 bases spanning the gap. Germline V gene lookup returns CDR1 LGHNA and CDR2 YSLEER. This chain's CDR3 is CASSPSLQGFYGYTF. The CDR3, as DNA: TGCGCCAGCAGCCCCTCCCTACAGGGCTTCTATGGCTACACCTTC.

The chain recombines TRBV4-2 with TRBJ2-3, with 12 bases matching TRBD2. The CDR3 runs 17 residues. Germline CDR1 LGHNA, CDR2 YNFKEQ. V lost 2 bases to trimming and J lost 2 bases; unmatched junction nucleotides: 5. CDR3 nucleotide sequence: TGTGCCAGCAGCCAATGGACTAGCGGGGAAAACACAGATACGCAGTATTTT. Its protein product is CASSQWTSGENTDTQYF.

Of note for this clone: The same CDR3 also results from other DNA sequences found in this sample. The CDR3 region is CASSPNTEAFF. The CDR3 DNA reads as TGTGCCAGCAGCCCTAACACTGAAGCTTTCTTT. The rearrangement links TRBV5-8 to TRBJ1-1, with D uncertain. The germline CDR1 and CDR2 sequences are SGHTS and YDEGEE. V was pared by 4 bases and J by 2 bases, with 3 bases between. The CDR3 runs 11 residues.

The chain has TRBV27 and TRBJ2-7, with TRBD1 identical over 7 bases. Per germline, CDR1 MNHEY and CDR2 SMNVEV (reference sequence). Trimming at V came to 6 bases and at J to 1 base, leaving 12 bases not matched to a gene. The CDR3 loop spans 16 amino acids. Written as DNA, the CDR3 is TGTGCCAGCAGAAAAACGATGGACAGGCCGTCCTACGAGCAGTACTTC. Encoded protein: CASRKTMDRPSYEQYF.

The chain has TRBV7-2 and TRBJ2-7; 7 bases map to TRBD1. Germline assignment: CDR1 SGHTA and CDR2 FQGNSA. CDR3 length equals 15 residues. Trimming cost V 5 bases and J 0 bases; bases outside gene matches: 7. CDR3 protein: CASSMSTGISYEQYF. DNA for the CDR3: TGTGCCAGCAGCATGTCGACAGGGATCTCCTACGAGCAGTACTTC.

This chain links TRBV29-1 with TRBJ1-2; 8 nucleotides align to TRBD1. CDR1 SQVTM and CDR2 ANQGSEA come from the germline V gene. V gave up 4 bases and J gave up 3 bases; unmatched junction bases: 7. CDR3 length: 14 amino acids. The CDR3, as DNA: TGCAGCGTTGGGGCTCCAGGGGGCTACTATGGCTACACCTTC. Protein: CSVGAPGGYYGYTF.

This rearrangement joins TRBV18 to TRBJ1-5; D ambiguous. Germline assignment: CDR1 KGHSH and CDR2 LQKENI. Trimming cost V 5 bases and J 2 bases, with 10 bases left between them. This CDR3 is built from 14 residues. CDR3: CASSAGAGNQPQHF. The CDR3 DNA sequence: TGTGCCAGCTCAGCGGGCGCCGGCAATCAGCCCCAGCATTTT. Full variable domain (outside the CDR3, taken from reference TRBV18 and TRBJ1-5): NAGVMQNPRHLVRRRGQEARLRCSPMKGHSHVYWYRQLPEEGLKFMVYLQKENIIDESGMPKERFSAEFPKEGPSILRIQQVVRGDSAAYFCASSAGAGNQPQHFGDGTRLSIL.

The J gene is TRBJ1-1, the V gene TRBV23-1; TRBD1 matches at 9 bases. TRBV23-1 is labeled an ORF, and its function is uncertain. The trim removed 0 bases at V and 3 bases at J, leaving 2 bases unmatched. The length of the CDR3 is 15 residues. CDR3 coding DNA: TGCGCCAGCAGTCAATCGGGACAGGGCCACACTGAAGCTTTCTTT. The encoded protein is CASSQSGQGHTEAFF.

A few counts support this clone. V usage is TRBV7-9 and J usage is TRBJ2-7; no firm D call. CDR3 length: 12 amino acids. V lost 4 bases, J lost 2 bases, and 6 bases lay in between. Germline lookup yields CDR1 SEHNR and CDR2 FQNEAQ (reference sequence). The CDR3 DNA sequence: TGTGCCAGCAGCTCCGTAGCCTACGAGCAGTACTTC. This translates into CASSSVAYEQYF.